The rows below give T cell receptor beta chains drawn from one sample of a study of blood T cells in healthy people across ages. MiXCR, applied by TCRdb to the 5' RACE reads, yields one record per CDR3 protein. The sample lists about 1,400,000 distinct CDR3 sequences, around 55% occurring once. The sample comprised blood. These receptors came from a man aged 18 to 29 in good health. The CDR3 runs from the conserved cysteine through the conserved F or W. A D gene is named only where the DNA matches it firmly. Where a row states a size, it is once, few, many or the class of an expanded clone; other rows omit it.

- | TRBD1 | TRBJ2-2 | TRBV27 | TGTGCCAGCAGTTACGAGACAGGGAGAACCGGGGAGCTGTTTTTT | CASSYETGRTGELFF
few | TRBD1 | TRBJ1-2 | TRBV25-1 | TGTGCCAGCAGAGGACAGGATTACGACTATGGCTACACCTTC | CASRGQDYDYGYTF
- | - | TRBJ1-5 | TRBV6-5 | TGTGCCAGCAGCCCCGGGACACGTAATCAGCCCCAGCATTTT | CASSPGTRNQPQHF
once | TRBD1 | TRBJ2-7 | TRBV25-1 | TGTGCCAGCAGTGACCCGGGGGACAGGGCCCACGAGCAGTACTTC | CASSDPGDRAHEQYF
few | TRBD1 | TRBJ2-1 | TRBV12-3/TRBV12-4 | TGTGCCAGCATGGACAGGGCCTCCTACAATGAGCAGTTCTTC | CASMDRASYNEQFF
few | - | TRBJ2-3 | TRBV4-1 | TGCGCCAGCAGCCAAACGATGGCCCTCGGGGGGCGCACAGATACGCAGTATTTT | CASSQTMALGGRTDTQYF
many | - | TRBJ1-5 | TRBV5-1 | TGCGCCAGCAGCCCGGACCCGGGGGGAGATCAGCCCCAGCATTTT | CASSPDPGGDQPQHF
- | - | TRBJ2-3 | TRBV2 | TGTGCCAGCAGTGAATTTAGCGGCCCTAGCACAGATACGCAGTATTTT | CASSEFSGPSTDTQYF
- | - | TRBJ2-1 | TRBV3-1 | TGTGCCAGCTCTAAGTGGGGGGCGCGGGACCGCTACAATGAGCAGTTCTTC | CASSKWGARDRYNEQFF
- | TRBD1 | TRBJ2-7 | TRBV4-2 | TGTGCCAGCAGCCTCTCCCGGGACAGAGGCTACGAGCAGTACTTC | CASSLSRDRGYEQYF
- | TRBD1 | TRBJ1-6 | TRBV7-9 | TGTGCCAGCAGCTTAGCCCAGGGGGCGGATTCACCCCTCCACTTT | CASSLAQGADSPLHF
once | TRBD2 | TRBJ2-1 | TRBV2 | TGTGCCAGCGACGGGACTAGCGGGCGGAATGAGCAGTTCTTC | CASDGTSGRNEQFF
- | - | TRBJ2-1 | TRBV12-3/TRBV12-4 | TGTGCCAGCAGTTTAGCGAACAGGGCCAATGAGCAGTTCTTC | CASSLANRANEQFF
- | - | TRBJ1-2 | TRBV3-1 | TGTGCCAGCAGCCCCGTAGGGTACTATGGCTACACCTTC | CASSPVGYYGYTF
many | - | TRBJ2-1 | TRBV20-1 | TGCAGTGCTAGAGCCAGCATAGGCAATGAGCAGTTCTTC | CSARASIGNEQFF
few | - | TRBJ2-5 | TRBV7-9 | TGTGCCAGCAGCTCGTATAGGACCCATGACGGTGAGACCCAGTACTTC | CASSSYRTHDGETQYF
few | - | TRBJ2-7 | TRBV29-1 | TGCAGCGTTTTGGGTGTCAGAAATTACGAGCAGTACTTC | CSVLGVRNYEQYF
few | - | TRBJ2-3 | TRBV7-2 | TGTGCCAGCAGCTTCTCGGGACACTTGTTGGATACGCAGTATTTT | CASSFSGHLLDTQYF
- | - | TRBJ1-3 | TRBV11-2 | TGTGCCAGCAGCCCCCCCCAGGGGCACGCTGGAAACACCATATATTTT | CASSPPQGHAGNTIYF
- | - | TRBJ1-4 | TRBV4-2 | TGTGCCAGCAGCCTCCAAACAGGGAGAAATGAAAAACTGTTTTTT | CASSLQTGRNEKLFF
- | - | TRBJ2-1 | TRBV5-1 | TGCGCCAGCAGCTTGCGGGGAAAGAGCTCCTACAATGAGCAGTTCTTC | CASSLRGKSSYNEQFF
- | - | TRBJ2-3 | TRBV7-2 | TGTGCCAGCAGCATAGATACTCGCACAGATACGCAGTATTTT | CASSIDTRTDTQYF
- | TRBD2 | TRBJ2-5 | TRBV5-1 | TGCGCCAACAGCTTGGCGCTAGCGGGGTACCAAGAGACCCAGTACTTC | CANSLALAGYQETQYF
- | TRBD1 | TRBJ2-5 | TRBV29-1 | TGCAGCGTTGACGCACAGGGGATAGAGACCCAGTACTTC | CSVDAQGIETQYF
- | TRBD1 | TRBJ1-5 | TRBV4-3 | TGCGCCAGCAGCCAGACCGGGACAGACGATCAGCCCCAGCATTTT | CASSQTGTDDQPQHF
- | - | TRBJ1-2 | TRBV4-1 | TGCGCCAGCAGGTCGAAGGGCAGAGCCTATGGCTACACCTTC | CASRSKGRAYGYTF
- | - | TRBJ2-3 | TRBV20-1 | TGCAGTGCTAGACCCTTCCAAAGCACAGATACGCAGTATTTT | CSARPFQSTDTQYF
- | - | TRBJ2-7 | TRBV5-1 | TGCGCCAGCAACCGGGACGGAGGATCCTACGAGCAGTACTTC | CASNRDGGSYEQYF
- | TRBD2 | TRBJ2-5 | TRBV27 | TGTGCCAGCAGTGTGGGACTAGCGGACCAAGAGACCCAGTACTTC | CASSVGLADQETQYF
- | TRBD1 | TRBJ2-5 | TRBV12-5 | TGTGCTAGTGGTACCGGACAGGGAGGATTCCAAGAGACCCAGTACTTC | CASGTGQGGFQETQYF
- | - | TRBJ2-1 | TRBV5-6 | TGTGCCAGCAGCTTGATATTCAATGAGCAGTTCTTC | CASSLIFNEQFF
- | - | TRBJ2-5 | TRBV5-1 | TGCGCCAGCAGCTTGGGTACAGTGACCCAAGAGACCCAGTACTTC | CASSLGTVTQETQYF
- | - | TRBJ2-3 | TRBV6-5 | TGTGCCAGCAGTGACTCAAGAGCAGATACGCAGTATTTT | CASSDSRADTQYF
- | - | TRBJ1-1 | TRBV29-1 | TGCAGCGAAAGGCAGGCGGGGACTGAAGCTTTCTTT | CSERQAGTEAFF
- | TRBD1 | TRBJ1-2 | TRBV7-2 | TGTGCCAGCAGCTATGACAGGGGAAACTATGGCTACACCTTC | CASSYDRGNYGYTF
- | - | TRBJ2-5 | TRBV4-3 | TGCGCCAGCAGCCAAGATCTTAGGGGCGAAGAGACCCAGTACTTC | CASSQDLRGEETQYF
- | TRBD1 | TRBJ2-2 | TRBV29-1 | TGCAGCGCTGGGCAGGGGGCGATCGGGGAGCTGTTTTTT | CSAGQGAIGELFF
many | TRBD2 | TRBJ2-7 | TRBV5-6 | TGTGCCAGCAGCAATACTTGGGGGGGACTCTACGAGCAGTACTTC | CASSNTWGGLYEQYF
few | TRBD2 | TRBJ2-3 | TRBV29-1 | TGCAGCGTGGTTGGGGCTAGCGGGACGGATACGCAGTATTTT | CSVVGASGTDTQYF
- | - | TRBJ2-5 | TRBV5-6 | TGTGCCAGCAGCCTGGACTCTCAAGAGACCCGGTACTTC | CASSLDSQETRYF
few | - | TRBJ2-7 | TRBV16 | TGTGCCAGCAGCCAATCCTCAGGGAACGAGCAGTACTTC | CASSQSSGNEQYF
- | TRBD1 | TRBJ1-2 | TRBV12-3/TRBV12-4 | TGTGCCAACGGGGGACAGAGACGAGATAACTATGGCTACACCTTC | CANGGQRRDNYGYTF
once | TRBD1 | TRBJ2-7 | TRBV2 | TGTGCCAGCAGTACGCAAATCGAGCAGGGGGCGCAGGACGAGCAGTACTTC | CASSTQIEQGAQDEQYF
- | TRBD2 | TRBJ2-7 | TRBV20-1 | TGCAGTGCTAGGGGGGGAGAGCGGGAGGGTTACAATGAGCAGTACTTC | CSARGGEREGYNEQYF
- | TRBD1 | TRBJ1-1 | TRBV4-2 | TGTGCCAGCAGCCAAGACCTGACAGGGGTGGTCACTGAAGCTTTCTTT | CASSQDLTGVVTEAFF
- | - | TRBJ2-7 | TRBV20-1 | TGCAGTGCTAGAGGAGTAGCTGGGGCCTACGAGCAGTACTTC | CSARGVAGAYEQYF
few | - | TRBJ2-1 | TRBV29-1 | TGCAGCGTTACTTGGGGGACCCTCAATGAGCAGTTCTTC | CSVTWGTLNEQFF
- | TRBD1 | TRBJ2-6 | TRBV7-9 | TGTGCCAGCAGCGGACCCGGGACAGCTGACTCTGGGGCCAACGTCCTGACTTTC | CASSGPGTADSGANVLTF
- | TRBD1 | TRBJ1-1 | TRBV20-1 | TGCAGTGCTAGGGTACAGGGGGAAAACACTGAAGCTTTCTTT | CSARVQGENTEAFF
- | - | TRBJ1-2 | TRBV20-1 | TGCAGTGCTAGGACAGGCCACTATGGCTACACCTTC | CSARTGHYGYTF